The sequence of this T cell receptor (beta chain) was determined in a study of shared clonotypes between healthy human individuals. V lost 5 bases, J lost 3 bases, and 7 bases stayed unmatched. This CDR3 has 15 residues. The germline V gene has CDR1 SSHAT and CDR2 FNYEAQ (reference sequence). Here immunoSEQ multiplex PCR was the method, and the copy in TCRdb shows in-frame clones only, minus some. The sample has 2 million to 2.5 million clones, roughly 92% seen once; the top ten hold around 0.4%. This sequence was found in a man aged 18 to 29 in good health. Some clones in this sample may be carry-over from other donors' samples. What was sequenced was naive CD4+ T cells from PBMCs. Described subset: CD45RA+ positively selected. This chain links TRBV7-7 with TRBJ2-1, with 7 bases that match TRBD1. This chain's CDR3 is CASSPGDRDYNEQFF. In nucleotides, the CDR3 is TGTGCCAGCAGCCCAGGAGACAGGGACTACAATGAGCAGTTCTTC.